A selection of T cell receptor beta chains follows, all from one sample in a study of cytotoxic CD8 clonotypes in ibrutinib-treated CLL. Produced via immunoSEQ multiplex PCR; TCRdb's table is partial and in-frame only. Of approximately 60,000 clones listed, nearly 55% are singletons. The material sequenced was PBMCs, taken at disease progression, from a patient treated with ibrutinib. These receptors were collected from a human donor with chronic lymphocytic leukemia. Each CDR3 is given with its conserved first and last residue. Fields, in order: V gene, J gene, clone size, D gene, CDR3 protein, CDR3 DNA. D genes are given only for firm matches. Size tells how often a clone was seen (once, few, many) or the class of an expanded clone, and some rows leave it out.

TRBV4-2	TRBJ1-5	few	TRBD1	CASSQGRGLSNQPQHF	TGTGCCAGCAGCCAAGGCAGGGGGCTAAGCAATCAGCCCCAGCATTTT
TRBV19	TRBJ2-4	.	TRBD1	CASSITGVVAKNIQYF	TGTGCCAGTAGTATAACAGGGGTCGTAGCCAAAAACATTCAGTACTTC
TRBV9	TRBJ1-2	many	.	CASSVGAAPVSAGYTF	TGTGCCAGCAGCGTAGGGGCCGCTCCGGTCTCTGCTGGCTACACCTTC
TRBV4-2	TRBJ1-1	few	.	CASSQDLGRDTEAFF	TGTGCCAGCAGCCAAGATTTAGGTCGAGACACTGAAGCTTTCTTT
TRBV2	TRBJ1-2	many	TRBD1	CASSRQGGRYGYTF	TGTGCCAGCAGTAGACAGGGTGGACGTTATGGCTACACCTTC
TRBV14	TRBJ2-7	.	.	CASSQDGLGARYSYEQYF	TGTGCCAGCAGCCAAGATGGGTTGGGAGCGCGATACTCCTACGAGCAGTACTTC
TRBV5-1	TRBJ2-5	.	.	CASRFNWQETQYF	TGCGCCAGCAGATTTAACTGGCAAGAGACCCAGTACTTC
TRBV6-1	TRBJ2-7	.	.	CASSEGAFEQYF	TGTGCCAGCAGTGAAGGAGCATTCGAGCAGTACTTC
TRBV7-6	TRBJ2-7	.	TRBD2	CASSFGLAGNEQYF	TGTGCCAGCAGCTTCGGACTAGCGGGGAACGAGCAGTACTTC
TRBV28	TRBJ2-7	.	.	CASSTGSREQYF	TGTGCCAGCAGTACAGGGTCTCGCGAGCAGTACTTC
TRBV9	TRBJ2-3	.	TRBD2	CASSARGGATNTQYF	TGTGCCAGCAGCGCTCGGGGGGGGGCTACCAATACGCAGTATTTT
TRBV12-5	TRBJ2-7	.	.	CASGSSDRRGYEQYF	TGTGCTAGTGGTTCATCAGACAGGAGGGGCTACGAGCAGTACTTC
TRBV5-1	TRBJ2-7	.	.	CASGLAPLLEQYF	TGCGCCAGCGGACTGGCCCCTTTGCTCGAGCAGTACTTC
TRBV4-1	TRBJ2-3	.	.	CASSHTGPTPDTQYF	TGCGCCAGCAGCCACACCGGGCCTACCCCCGATACGCAGTATTTT
TRBV27	TRBJ2-7	.	.	CASSLRSPYEQYF	TGTGCCAGCAGTTTAAGGTCTCCCTACGAGCAGTACTTC
TRBV4-2	TRBJ2-2	few	.	CASSQDAGNTGELFF	TGTGCCAGCAGCCAAGATGCCGGGAACACCGGGGAGCTGTTTTTT
TRBV4-3	TRBJ2-7	.	.	CASSQTRTYEQYF	TGCGCCAGCAGCCAAACGCGAACCTACGAGCAGTACTTC
TRBV15	TRBJ1-5	.	.	CATSRDSVVQPQHF	TGTGCCACCAGCAGAGATTCGGTGGTTCAGCCCCAGCATTTT
TRBV27	TRBJ2-2	.	.	CASSPTSSDTGELFF	TGTGCCAGCAGTCCAACTAGCAGCGACACCGGGGAGCTGTTTTTT
TRBV27	TRBJ2-1	few	.	CASSRSWGESYNEQFF	TGTGCCAGCAGCCGCTCGTGGGGAGAATCCTACAATGAGCAGTTCTTC
TRBV29-1	TRBJ2-5	once	TRBD2	CSSPGGGETQYF	TGCAGCTCCCCAGGCGGGGGAGAGACCCAGTACTTC
TRBV30	TRBJ1-2	once	.	CAWSPGQGGYGYTF	TGTGCCTGGAGTCCGGGGCAGGGAGGCTATGGCTACACCTTC
TRBV5-8	TRBJ1-5	.	.	CASSLNQPQHF	TGTGCCAGCAGCTTAAATCAGCCCCAGCATTTT
TRBV28	TRBJ2-6	.	.	CASRNTGSGANVLTF	TGTGCCAGCAGGAACACAGGGTCTGGGGCCAACGTCCTGACTTTC
TRBV28	TRBJ2-5	few	.	CASSVVTSRETQYF	TGTGCCAGCAGCGTCGTAACTAGTCGAGAGACCCAGTACTTC
TRBV6-5	TRBJ1-2	few	TRBD1	CASSYSGTGGASGYTF	TGTGCCAGCAGTTACTCGGGGACAGGGGGCGCCAGTGGCTACACCTTC
TRBV10-3	TRBJ1-1	few	.	CAIGWDPDAEAFF	TGTGCCATCGGATGGGACCCCGACGCTGAAGCTTTCTTT
TRBV28	TRBJ1-4	few	TRBD1	CASGQGTGGLFF	TGTGCCAGCGGACAGGGGACGGGAGGACTGTTTTTT
TRBV1	TRBJ1-1	.	.	CTSSRNRLNTEAFF	TGCACCAGCAGCCGTAACAGGTTAAACACTGAAGCTTTCTTT
TRBV5-1	TRBJ2-7	.	TRBD1	CASSLGDRGNEQYF	TGCGCCAGCAGCCTCGGGGACAGGGGAAACGAGCAGTACTTC
TRBV13	TRBJ2-7	.	TRBD2	CASSLGGGRAFYEQYF	TGTGCCAGCAGCTTAGGGGGGGGGAGGGCCTTCTACGAGCAGTACTTC
TRBV28	TRBJ2-1	.	TRBD2	CASSSIAGGDEQFF	TGTGCCAGCAGTTCCATAGCGGGAGGCGATGAGCAGTTCTTC
TRBV25-1	TRBJ2-1	.	.	CASSWADEQFF	TGTGCCAGCAGTTGGGCGGATGAGCAGTTCTTC
TRBV19	TRBJ2-1	.	TRBD2	CASSSRTSGNTLNTYNEQFF	TGTGCCAGTAGTAGCAGGACTAGCGGGAACACCTTGAATACCTACAATGAGCAGTTCTTC
TRBV5-1	TRBJ2-1	.	.	CASSSPQRVGEQFF	TGCGCCAGCAGCTCACCTCAGAGGGTGGGTGAGCAGTTCTTC
TRBV28	TRBJ2-1	.	TRBD2	CASSLVTSGGNNEQFF	TGTGCCAGCAGTTTAGTAACTAGCGGGGGAAACAATGAGCAGTTCTTC
TRBV5-1	TRBJ1-1	.	.	CASSLAGNTEAFF	TGCGCCAGCAGCTTGGCCGGGAACACTGAAGCTTTCTTT
TRBV11-2	TRBJ2-7	.	TRBD2	CASSWTSGGLPYEQYF	TGTGCCAGCAGCTGGACTAGCGGGGGCCTCCCCTACGAGCAGTACTTC
TRBV27	TRBJ2-7	once	.	CASSLLPGDYEQYF	TGTGCCAGCAGTTTATTGCCAGGGGATTACGAGCAGTACTTC
TRBV5-4	TRBJ2-7	.	.	CASSLRQRPYEQYF	TGTGCCAGCAGCTTGCGACAGAGGCCCTACGAGCAGTACTTC
TRBV6-5	TRBJ1-2	few	.	CASRKRGRELSVYTF	TGTGCCAGCAGAAAACGGGGCAGGGAGTTATCAGTCTACACCTTC
TRBV4-1	TRBJ2-5	.	.	CASSQGDVVQETQYF	TGCGCCAGCAGCCAAGGAGATGTAGTCCAAGAGACCCAGTACTTC
TRBV19	TRBJ2-7	once	TRBD2	CASSMASSGIYEQYF	TGTGCCAGTAGTATGGCGTCTAGCGGGATCTACGAGCAGTACTTC
TRBV9	TRBJ2-3	.	TRBD2	CASSVGTSVTDTQYF	TGTGCCAGCAGCGTCGGGACTAGCGTCACAGATACGCAGTATTTT
TRBV7-2	TRBJ2-7	.	.	CASSSPAGRPSYEQYF	TGTGCCAGCAGCTCCCCTGCGGGGCGTCCCTCCTACGAGCAGTACTTC
TRBV6-5	TRBJ2-7	few	TRBD1	CASRAPGQVRGEYF	TGTGCCAGCAGAGCCCCGGGACAGGTTCGTGGGGAGTACTTC
TRBV5-5	TRBJ2-5	.	TRBD1	CASSYPGQGVETQYF	TGTGCCAGCAGCTATCCGGGACAGGGAGTCGAGACCCAGTACTTC
TRBV30	TRBJ2-1	once	.	CAWSVEAPPRFF	TGTGCCTGGAGTGTAGAAGCGCCCCCGCGATTCTTC
TRBV27	TRBJ2-7	.	TRBD1	CASKEFGTGGFSYEQYF	TGTGCCAGCAAGGAGTTCGGGACAGGGGGTTTTTCCTACGAGCAGTACTTC